This T cell receptor (beta chain) was identified in a study of control samples from healthy donors and cancer patients. Profiling relied on immunoSEQ multiplex PCR, and the TCRdb table lists in-frame clones only, not all of them. The sample has approximately 100,000 clones, over 65% seen once; the top ten hold approximately 2.1%. This clone was counted a single time. Sequencing input: blood. This receptor was obtained from a woman aged 40 to 50 in good health.

CDR3 sequence: CASSYRTGTYNSPLHF. CDR3 in DNA: TGTGCCAGCAGTTATCGGACAGGCACCTATAATTCACCCCTCCACTTT. The rearrangement links TRBV6-2 or TRBV6-3 to TRBJ1-6, with 7 bases aligning to TRBD1. With 3 bases clipped from V and 2 bases from J, the junction kept 4 bases outside the gene matches. The CDR3 is 16 residues long. Germline assignment: CDR1 MNHEY and CDR2 SVGEGT.